This T cell receptor beta chain was captured by sequencing in a study of CD8+ T cells in alopecia areata. Study-level points and caveats: An increase in clonality over normal scalp was evident in lesional scalp, especially alopecia totalis/universalis.

cDNA prepared by RNA extraction and subsequent reverse transcription served as the template for sequencing. Profiled with immunoSEQ multiplex PCR; TCRdb holds only in-frame clones, not every one. The sample lists fewer than 200,000 clones, about 63% occurring once. In the case of this clone: Its specificity is not known.

The CDR3 sequence is 15 residues long. Germline V lookup: CDR1 SNHLY, CDR2 FYNNEI. Trimming stripped 8 bases from V and 0 bases from J, with 15 bases between. The source is a human donor with alopecia areata. The sample in question was CD4+ T cells sorted from blood, obtained at week 0. The chain couples TRBV2 to TRBJ2-3, with D maybe TRBD2 (5 bases). The CDR3 sequence is CASGGRRQSTDTQYF. Here the CDR3 DNA reads TGTGCCAGCGGAGGACGACGGCAAAGCACAGATACGCAGTATTTT.